The 18 T cell receptor beta chains below come from one sample, sequenced in a study of cytomegalovirus exposure and HLA in healthy donors. This PCR relied on a set of 60 Vbeta primers and 13 Jbeta primers. Sequenced by immunoSEQ multiplex PCR; TCRdb stores in-frame clones only, minus some. This repertoire shows 150,000 to 200,000 clones, roughly four fifths found once; its top ten account for 1.5% to 2%. Sequences were obtained from PBMCs. The receptors were gathered from a man younger than 30 in good health and CMV-seronegative.

The chain joins TRBV4-1 to TRBJ2-3; no firm D call. The CDR3 length is 17 residues. The V gene lost 1 base and the J gene lost 0 bases, with 14 bases spanning the gap. CDR1 MGHRA and CDR2 YSYEKL come from the germline V gene. CDR3 amino acids: CASSQVRTVDSTDTQYF. The CDR3 DNA reads as TGCGCCAGCAGCCAAGTCCGTACTGTTGATAGCACAGATACGCAGTATTTT.

The chain uses TRBV2 and TRBJ1-2; 7 bases are shared with TRBD1. Germline V gene data show CDR1 as SNHLY and CDR2 as FYNNEI. CDR3 length: 17 residues. V trimming: 1 base; J trimming: 7 bases; junction bases outside the gene matches: 15. The CDR3 here is CASSEVPVEGADIGYTF. The CDR3, as DNA: TGTGCCAGCAGTGAAGTACCAGTTGAGGGGGCGGATATTGGCTACACCTTC.

J is TRBJ1-2 and V is TRBV6-1; D is perhaps TRBD1 (6 bases). Germline CDR1 and CDR2: MNHNS and SASEGT. V lost 3 bases and J 1 base, leaving 15 bases between the germline ends. This CDR3 spans 16 amino acids. CDR3 amino acids: CASSEGDRNYNYGYTF. DNA of the CDR3: TGTGCCAGCAGTGAGGGTGACAGGAACTATAACTATGGCTACACCTTC.

The chain is built from TRBV15 and TRBJ2-5; D may be TRBD2 (6 bases). This CDR3 has 15 residues. CDR1 is LNHNV, CDR2 YYDKDF, per germline (reference sequence). Trimming removed 0 bases from V and 4 bases from J, with 12 bases in between. The CDR3 region is CATSRDGGTRETQYF. Here the CDR3 DNA reads TGTGCCACCAGCAGAGATGGAGGGACCCGAGAGACCCAGTACTTC.

V is TRBV7-9 and J is TRBJ2-3; 12 positions agree with TRBD2. The germline gives CDR1 SEHNR, CDR2 FQNEAQ (reference sequence). The CDR3 length is 16 residues. The V gene end was trimmed by 5 bases and the J gene end by 8 bases; junction bases not matched to a gene: 11. The CDR3 spells CASSPGLAGGTGTQYF. DNA for the CDR3: TGTGCCAGCAGCCCGGGACTAGCGGGCGGGACGGGTACGCAGTATTTT. Based on the CDR3 plus reference TRBV7-9 and TRBJ2-3, the full variable domain is DTGVSQNPRHKITKRGQNVTFRCDPISEHNRLYWYRQTLGQGPEFLTYFQNEAQLEKSRLLSDRFSAERPKGSFSTLEIQRTEQGDSAMYLCASSPGLAGGTGTQYFGPGTRLTVL.

The V gene is TRBV5-1, the J gene TRBJ1-1, with 11 bases that match TRBD1. The germline CDR1 and CDR2 sequences are SGHRS and YFSETQ. This CDR3 has 16 residues. Trimming took 4 bases from V and 4 from J; bases not matched to a gene: 9. This CDR3 reads CASSPPGQGEGTEAFF. Written as DNA, the CDR3 is TGCGCCAGCAGCCCTCCGGGACAGGGGGAGGGCACTGAAGCTTTCTTT.

This chain uses TRBV30 with TRBJ1-1; perhaps TRBD1 as D (5 bases). Germline V lookup: CDR1 GTSNPN, CDR2 SVGIG (reference sequence). Trimming shortened V by 3 bases and J by 4 bases, and 12 bases separated the two germline ends. The CDR3 runs to 13 residues. Written as DNA, the CDR3 is TGTGCCTGGAGAAACAGCGGGGGCACTGAAGCTTTCTTT. Translated, it gives CAWRNSGGTEAFF.

J is TRBJ1-5 and V is TRBV15; no definite D call. Trimming left V 0 bases short and J 3 bases short, with 6 bases between. The CDR3 contains 14 residues. CDR1 LNHNV and CDR2 YYDKDF come from the germline V gene (reference sequence). Written as DNA, the CDR3 is TGTGCCACCAGCAGAGACAGACTCAATCAGCCCCAGCATTTT. Translated: CATSRDRLNQPQHF. The complete variable domain, with remaining parts taken from reference TRBV15 and TRBJ1-5, reads DAMVIQNPRYQVTQFGKPVTLSCSQTLNHNVMYWYQQKSSQAPKLLFHYYDKDFNNEADTPDNFQSRRPNTSFCFLDIRSPGLGDTAMYLCATSRDRLNQPQHFGDGTRLSIL.

This clone has only a few counts. The chain recombines TRBV27 with TRBJ2-3; 7 bases map to TRBD1. This CDR3 is built from 15 residues. Germline CDR1 MNHEY, CDR2 SMNVEV (reference sequence). V shed 6 bases and J 0 bases; nucleotides not matched to a gene: 6. The DNA of the CDR3 is TGTGCCAGCAGCTCGGGACAGCCTAGCACAGATACGCAGTATTTT. It yields the protein CASSSGQPSTDTQYF.

This chain links TRBV5-8 with TRBJ2-1, with D tentatively TRBD1 (6 bases). Germline-derived CDR1 and CDR2 are SGHTS and YDEGEE. The germline V and J ends were trimmed by 3 bases and 4 bases, with 14 bases remaining between them. This CDR3 is built from 15 residues. In nucleotides, the CDR3 is TGTGCCAGCAGCTACGGGACAAACTCTTACAATGAGCAGTTCTTC. Protein sequence: CASSYGTNSYNEQFF.

The chain combines TRBV9 with TRBJ1-1, with 7 bases that match TRBD1. Trimming removed 2 bases from V and 2 bases from J; junction bases left unmatched: 3. This CDR3 is 14 amino acids long. CDR1 SGDLS and CDR2 YYNGEE come from the germline V gene. This chain's CDR3 is CASSVQGDNTEAFF. CDR3 DNA sequence: TGTGCCAGCAGCGTCCAGGGGGATAACACTGAAGCTTTCTTT.

This sequence joins TRBV4-3 and TRBJ1-1; no clear D gene. CDR1 LGHNA and CDR2 YSLEER come from the germline V gene. This CDR3 comprises 14 residues. Trimming stripped 0 bases from V and 6 bases from J, with 11 bases between. As DNA, the CDR3 is TGCGCCAGCAGCCAAGATTTGGTACAGTCTGAAGCTTTCTTT. This sequence encodes CASSQDLVQSEAFF.

The V gene is TRBV10-3, the J gene TRBJ1-1; tentative D call: TRBD1 (5 bases). Germline CDR1 is ENHRY and CDR2 is SYGVKD. Trimming took off 1 base at V and 0 bases at J, with 12 bases between the two ends. The CDR3 contains 16 residues. The CDR3 DNA sequence: TGTGCCATCAGTGAGTACGGGACTAGCATGAACACTGAAGCTTTCTTT. Its protein product is CAISEYGTSMNTEAFF.

The V gene is TRBV7-2, the J gene TRBJ2-7, with a weak D call TRBD2 (5 bases). The CDR3 has 12 amino acids. Germline V gene data show CDR1 as SGHTA and CDR2 as FQGNSA. Deletions cut 3 bases from V and 4 bases from J, with 7 bases between. As DNA, the CDR3 is TGTGCCAGCAGCTTCCCGGGGTACGAGCAGTACTTC. Amino acid sequence: CASSFPGYEQYF. Full variable domain (missing parts from reference TRBV7-2 and TRBJ2-7): GAGVSQSPSNKVTEKGKDVELRCDPISGHTALYWYRQSLGQGLEFLIYFQGNSAPDKSGLPSDRFSAERTGGSVSTLTIQRTQQEDSAVYLCASSFPGYEQYFGPGTRLTVT.

The chain combines TRBV27 with TRBJ1-2, with 8 bases aligning to TRBD1. Germline-derived CDR1 and CDR2 are MNHEY and SMNVEV (reference sequence). CDR3 length: 13 residues. J was trimmed by 5 bases and V by 8 bases; bases with no gene match: 7. CDR3 amino acids: CASGRTGFYGYTF. The CDR3 DNA sequence: TGTGCCAGCGGTCGGACAGGGTTTTATGGCTACACCTTC.

The chain couples TRBV6-6 to TRBJ1-1; TRBD1 matches at 8 bases. This CDR3 is 13 amino acids long. Trimming removed 10 bases from V and 2 bases from J; junction bases left unmatched: 6. Germline V gives CDR1 MNHNY, CDR2 SVGAGI (reference sequence). CDR3 nucleotide sequence: TGTGCCACCAAGGGACAGGACAACACTGAAGCTTTCTTT. Encoded protein: CATKGQDNTEAFF.

The chain links TRBV21-1 to TRBJ1-1. TRBV21-1 has pseudogene status. The CDR3 has 18 residues. Written as DNA, the CDR3 is TGTGCCAGCAGCAAAGCGCTCGGGTGCCGGTATTTGAACACTGAAGCTTTCTTT. This translates into CASSKALGCRYLNTEAFF.

The chain uses TRBV28 and TRBJ1-4; D call uncertain. Germline CDR1 is MDHEN and CDR2 is SYDVKM. The germline V and J ends were trimmed by 2 bases and 7 bases, with 14 bases remaining between them. CDR3 length: 15 amino acids. CDR3 region: CASSLMGGVGEKLFF. CDR3 in DNA: TGTGCCAGCAGTTTAATGGGCGGGGTTGGTGAAAAACTGTTTTTT.